Following are 16 T cell receptor beta chains from one sample sequenced in a study of neurological immune-mediated disorders. TCRdb used MiXCR to reprocess the 5' RACE reads, holding one entry per CDR3 protein. The data show around 40,000 distinct CDR3 sequences, 7% to 8.5% seen once. Sequencing used CD4+ T cells from blood. The receptors derive from a man aged 50-60 years in good health.

This clonotype was detected ten times or more. The chain carries TRBV7-2 and TRBJ1-4; no firm D call. The CDR3 runs 14 residues. V was pared by 6 bases and J by 8 bases, with 16 bases between. The V gene's germline CDR1 is SGHTA and CDR2 FQGNSA. The CDR3 coding sequence is TGTGCCAGCAGGCTTACAGCCGAGAGGGAAAAACTGTTTTTT. This translates into CASRLTAEREKLFF.

This clonotype was detected many times. At one of its ends the junction is not consistent with the germline gene, which may arise from a read error. The chain employs TRBV20-1 and TRBJ2-1, with 7 bases aligning to TRBD2. Germline loops: CDR1 DFQATT, CDR2 SNEGSKA (reference sequence). CDR3 size: 11 residues. The CDR3 sequence: CSASRSGRGIF. CDR3 nucleotide sequence: TGCAGTGCTAGTCGTAGCGGGCGCGGGATCTTC.

This clonotype came up many times. The chain carries TRBV4-3 and TRBJ2-7; tentatively, D is TRBD2 (5 bases). Germline V gene data show CDR1 as LGHNA and CDR2 as YSLEER. There are 15 residues in the CDR3. Trimming removed 1 base from V and 3 bases from J, with 13 bases in between. The CDR3 sequence: CASSQGQGGYYEQYF. The CDR3 DNA reads as TGCGCCAGCAGCCAAGGACAAGGCGGGTACTACGAGCAGTACTTC.

This clonotype has at least ten counts. The chain recombines TRBV12-3 or TRBV12-4 with TRBJ1-5; D remains unclear. V was shortened by 2 bases and J by 0 bases, with 5 bases between the two germline ends. CDR3 length equals 14 residues. The CDR3 bases are TGTGCCAGCAGTTTAAGCCATAGCAATCAGCCCCAGCATTTT. Its translation is CASSLSHSNQPQHF.

The chain has TRBV30 and TRBJ2-1, with 8 bases identical to TRBD1. Germline CDR1 GTSNPN, CDR2 SVGIG (reference sequence). J gave up 4 bases and V 2 bases, and 7 bases lay outside the gene matches. This CDR3 is 15 amino acids long. The CDR3 nucleotides are TGTGCCTGGAGTCATACAGGGGGGCTATACAATGAGCAGTTCTTC. Encoded protein: CAWSHTGGLYNEQFF.

This clonotype was detected ten times or more. V usage is TRBV12-3 or TRBV12-4 and J usage is TRBJ2-7, with D possibly TRBD1 on 6 matching bases. V lost 4 bases, J lost 5 bases, and 30 bases lay in between. The CDR3 has 19 amino acids. The CDR3 nucleotides read TGTGCCAGCAGTTCGACAGGTAGGGGCGTGGGGACCAGGATGGACGAGCAGTACTTC. This sequence encodes CASSSTGRGVGTRMDEQYF.

Ten or more counts support this clonotype. V and J are TRBV7-2 and TRBJ2-1, with 8 nucleotides matching TRBD2. Germline CDR1 is SGHTA and CDR2 is FQGNSA. This CDR3 comprises 15 residues. Trimming at V came to 5 bases and at J to 6 bases, leaving 9 bases not matched to a gene. In DNA, the CDR3 is TGTGCCAGCAGCCGCACAGCGGGAGATTTCAATGAGCAGTTCTTC. This encodes CASSRTAGDFNEQFF.

This clonotype was picked up many times. This chain joins TRBV18 and TRBJ2-7; tentatively, D is TRBD2 (5 bases). The CDR3 is 13 residues long. Trimming left V 3 bases short and J 2 bases short, with 8 bases between. Germline lookup yields CDR1 KGHSH and CDR2 LQKENI. Here the CDR3 DNA reads TGTGCCAGCTCACCCGAGCGGACCTACGAGCAGTACTTC. Protein: CASSPERTYEQYF.

This clonotype occurred many times. V and J are TRBV5-1 and TRBJ2-3; the D is unclear. V shed 0 bases and J shed 0 bases, with 8 bases lying between them. Germline lookup yields CDR1 SGHRS and CDR2 YFSETQ. The CDR3 is 15 residues long. The CDR3 loop reads CASSLEWGSTDTQYF. The CDR3 DNA follows: TGCGCCAGCAGCTTGGAATGGGGAAGCACAGATACGCAGTATTTT.

This clonotype was observed at least ten times. The V call is TRBV5-1, the J call TRBJ2-5; 8 bases are a match to TRBD2. J lost 2 bases, V lost 4 bases, and 4 bases had no gene match. The length of the CDR3 is 14 residues. CDR1 is SGHRS and CDR2 is YFSETQ in the germline V gene. The CDR3 is CASSLTSAQETQYF. The CDR3 DNA reads TGCGCCAGCAGCCTGACTAGCGCACAAGAGACCCAGTACTTC. Variable domain in full (rest from reference TRBV5-1 and TRBJ2-5): KAGVTQTPRYLIKTRGQQVTLSCSPISGHRSVSWYQQTPGQGLQFLFEYFSETQRNKGNFPGRFSGRQFSNSRSEMNVSTLELGDSALYLCASSLTSAQETQYFGPGTRLLVL.

Many counts were recorded for this clonotype. This chain links TRBV14 with TRBJ1-1, with D possibly TRBD1 on 6 matching bases. Germline values: CDR1 SGHDN, CDR2 FVKESK. This CDR3 spans 14 amino acids. V lost 2 bases and J lost 5, with 12 bases in between. The CDR3 here is CASSQSQGRTEAFF. The CDR3, as DNA: TGTGCCAGCAGCCAATCCCAGGGGAGGACTGAAGCTTTCTTT.

Ten or more counts support this clonotype. This sequence joins TRBV12-3 or TRBV12-4 and TRBJ2-1; 8 bases are a match to TRBD2. The junction had 12 bases not matched to a gene; V was cut back by 5 bases and J by 12 bases. The CDR3 is 14 residues long. The CDR3 protein is CASSPGGGGRVQFF. The CDR3 bases are TGTGCCAGCAGTCCCGGGGGGGGAGGGCGGGTGCAGTTCTTC.

This clonotype has a count of ten or more. The chain couples TRBV29-1 to TRBJ2-7; D may be TRBD1 (5 bases). V lost 0 bases and J 3 bases, leaving 6 bases between the germline ends. CDR1 and CDR2 from the germline V gene are SQVTM and ANQGSEA. The CDR3 loop spans 12 amino acids. CDR3 sequence: CSVEDDSYEQYF. DNA of the CDR3: TGCAGCGTTGAAGATGACAGCTACGAGCAGTACTTC.

This clonotype was seen many times. The chain employs TRBV7-2 and TRBJ2-1; D may be TRBD1 or TRBD2 (5 bases each). Germline CDR1 SGHTA, CDR2 FQGNSA. Trimming shortened V by 3 bases and J by 0 bases, and 9 bases separated the two germline ends. The CDR3 runs 15 residues. DNA for the CDR3: TGTGCCAGCAGCTTCGGGACCTTCTCCTACAATGAGCAGTTCTTC. The encoded protein is CASSFGTFSYNEQFF. The full variable domain, completed using reference TRBV7-2 and TRBJ2-1, is GAGVSQSPSNKVTEKGKDVELRCDPISGHTALYWYRQSLGQGLEFLIYFQGNSAPDKSGLPSDRFSAERTGGSVSTLTIQRTQQEDSAVYLCASSFGTFSYNEQFFGPGTRLTVL.

This clonotype was picked up many times. The gene calls are TRBV10-3 and TRBJ2-1; D possibly matches TRBD1 or TRBD2 (7 bases each). With 10 bases removed from V and 6 bases from J, the gap between germline ends came to 19 bases. Germline V gene sequence: CDR1 ENHRY, CDR2 SYGVKD. The CDR3 is made up of 14 amino acids. The chain's CDR3 is CATREGAGGNEQFF. As DNA, the CDR3 is TGTGCCACCAGGGAGGGGGCAGGGGGCAATGAGCAGTTCTTC.

This clonotype occurred many times. The chain uses TRBV10-3 and TRBJ1-1; D not certain. Germline CDR1 and CDR2: ENHRY and SYGVKD. The V end was cut by 4 bases, the J end by 6 bases, with 18 bases between. The CDR3 runs to 15 residues. The CDR3 region has the DNA TGTGCCATCAGTGTCGACCCGGCCGGGTCTCCTGAAGCTTTCTTT. Translating gives CAISVDPAGSPEAFF.